This entry describes one T cell receptor beta chain. The antigen is not known. The CDR3 runs 16 residues. V lost 5 bases and J lost 5, with 21 bases in between. Per the germline V gene, CDR1 is MNHNY and CDR2 is SVGAGI (reference sequence). The sample belongs to a study of graft-versus-host responses after intestinal transplantation. Findings and limits, study-wide: Early post-transplant declines in HvG were associated with peak levels of circulating GvH clones.

TCRdb's table, derived via immunoSEQ multiplex PCR, lists solely in-frame clones and lacks some. The table lists about 94,000 clones, around nine tenths of them singletons. The TCR was taken from a human donor who received an intestinal transplant. Specimen: unstimulated CD8+ T cells sorted from spleen or lymph node cells, collected before intestinal transplant. The chain couples TRBV6-6 to TRBJ2-5; TRBD1 is a possible D gene (8 bases). CDR3 loop: CASSVHRGGGRETQYF. The CDR3 DNA sequence: TGTGCCAGCAGTGTCCACAGGGGGGGAGGTCGGGAGACCCAGTACTTC.